The present T cell receptor beta chain was sequenced within a study of T cells in Graves' hyperthyroidism and ophthalmopathy. Study outcomes and limitations: Most clonotypes that expanded in the thyroid above 0.001 also showed up in blood.

This clonotype was seen many times. Antigen specificity is unknown. The germline V gene has CDR1 GTSNPN and CDR2 SVGIG (reference sequence). The V and J ends lost 2 bases and 2 bases respectively, with 15 bases between them. The length of the CDR3 is 15 residues. In making diagnoses, clinical symptoms, serum thyroxine and TRAb, thyroid ultrasound and orbital computed tomography were all used. The investigators amplified TCR beta CDR3 regions from RNA transcripts. The HTBI set primed first-round TCR CDR3 RT-PCR. One entry per CDR3 protein results from TCRdb running MiXCR on the multiplex PCR reads. The sample comprises approximately 600,000 distinct CDR3 sequences, 20% to 25% of which are singletons, and about 35% rests with the top ten.

The TCR sequence derives from a man younger than 40 with Graves' ophthalmopathy. Sequenced: blood. The chain has TRBV30 and TRBJ2-5, with D perhaps TRBD1 or TRBD2 (5 bases each). CDR3 loop: CAWSPRGARQETQYF. CDR3 DNA sequence: TGTGCCTGGAGTCCACGAGGGGCGAGGCAAGAGACCCAGTACTTC.